The sequence of this TCR beta chain was determined in a study of control samples from healthy donors and cancer patients (dated by TCRdb to about 2020). The germline V gene sets CDR1 to SGHTA and CDR2 to FQGNSA. Inclusive of the bounding cysteine and phenylalanine, the CDR3 is 15 residues long. Only the CDR3 portion is preserved as DNA: 45 bases, with reading frame beginning at the first base. V is cut back by 3 bases and J by 4 bases, with 6 bases in the junction unmatched. The protocol used for the library was the immunoSEQ multiplex PCR assay. What TCRdb holds here is the immuneACCESS table cut down to in-frame rearrangements. Part of the clones is not present; checked against another copy, under half of the missing clones reflect an unresolved V gene, and the others are unexplained. The sample table shows about 58,000 clones, and around 87% are seen once. Clones ranked in the top ten supply about 12% of the sample.

As to this clone: Its specific antigen is unknown. No quality values exist for individual bases; no much larger clone is one base distant.

The specimen was PBMCs. This TCR came from a woman in her sixties with lung cancer. Rearrangement joined TRBV7-2 to TRBJ1-5; 7 central bases correspond to TRBD1. CDR3 loop: CASSFSRGGNQPQHF. The DNA sequence reads TGTGCCAGCAGCTTTAGCAGGGGGGGAAATCAGCCCCAGCATTTT. With the portions outside the CDR3 filled from the reference TRBV7-2 and TRBJ1-5 genes, the complete variable region becomes GAGVSQSPSNKVTEKGKDVELRCDPISGHTALYWYRQSLGQGLEFLIYFQGNSAPDKSGLPSDRFSAERTGGSVSTLTIQRTQQEDSAVYLCASSFSRGGNQPQHFGDGTRLSIL.